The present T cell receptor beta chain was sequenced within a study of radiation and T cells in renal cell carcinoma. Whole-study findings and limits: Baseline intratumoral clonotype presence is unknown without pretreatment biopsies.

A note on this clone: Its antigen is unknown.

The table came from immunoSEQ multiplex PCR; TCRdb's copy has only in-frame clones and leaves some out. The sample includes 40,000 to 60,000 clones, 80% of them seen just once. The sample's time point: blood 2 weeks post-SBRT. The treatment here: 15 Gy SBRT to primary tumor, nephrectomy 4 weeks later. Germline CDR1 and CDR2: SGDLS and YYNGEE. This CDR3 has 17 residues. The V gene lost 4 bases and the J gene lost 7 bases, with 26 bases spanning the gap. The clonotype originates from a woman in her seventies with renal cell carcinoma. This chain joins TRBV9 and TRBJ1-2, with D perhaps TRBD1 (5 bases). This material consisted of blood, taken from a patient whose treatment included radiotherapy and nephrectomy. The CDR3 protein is CASSPGGDPHPPSGYTF. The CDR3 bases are TGTGCCAGCAGCCCAGGAGGGGACCCCCACCCCCCCAGTGGCTACACCTTC.